This TCR beta chain came from a study of radiation and T cells in renal cell carcinoma. Across the study: Nephrectomy followed 15 Gy stereotactic body radiation by 4 weeks.

Notes on the study in general: From baseline, blood top tumor clonotypes peaked at 2 weeks post-radiation.

Regarding time point: baseline pretreatment blood. Treatment indicated: 15 Gy SBRT to primary tumor, nephrectomy 4 weeks later. Radiation-treated patients gave blood at baseline, week 2 and week 4. Clear cell pathology was present in this patient's renal cell carcinoma. This clone appeared a few times. The target antigen is unknown. Method: immunoSEQ multiplex PCR; TCRdb's copy keeps in-frame clones and lacks some. Of about 150,000 clones listed, 88% are singletons. This receptor was identified in a woman between 65 and 79 years old with renal cell carcinoma. Here the sequenced sample was blood, taken from a patient whose treatment included radiotherapy and nephrectomy.

In nucleotides, the CDR3 is TGTGCCAGCAGGACAGGGAATGGTGATTCACCCCTCCACTTT. It codes for CASRTGNGDSPLHF. The genes are TRBV2 and TRBJ1-6; 7 bases map to TRBD1. This CDR3 region has 14 residues. CDR1 and CDR2 (germline): SNHLY, FYNNEI. Trimming removed 6 bases from V and 8 bases from J; junction bases left unmatched: 7.